These 18 T cell receptor beta chains came from one sample sequenced in a study of beta chain features in type 1 diabetes (dated by TCRdb to between 2018 and 2020). The method behind the library was the immunoSEQ multiplex PCR assay. The entire isolated RNA was reverse transcribed using the High Capacity cDNA Reverse Transcription Kit, and thus expressed TCRB transcripts were sequenced. TCRdb carries this immuneACCESS record with in-frame sequences only. Its versions omit some clonotypes, under half of them owing to an unresolved V gene in the studies checked, with the rest unexplained. The sample yields about 360,000 clones; 10% to 15% were counted once. The ten biggest clones cover 0.017% of the sample. Specimen: naive CD4+ T cells from blood. The cell subset or site label corresponds to: true naive CD4+ T cells. These receptors were collected from a man between 18 and 35 years old in good health.

This clone came up a few times. This chain connects TRBV5-6 to TRBJ1-1, with unresolved D. The CDR3 loop spans 14 amino acids. Trimming cost V 1 base and J 1 base, with 8 bases left between them. Germline values: CDR1 SGHDT, CDR2 YYEEEE. CDR3 protein: CASSLLLSNTEAFF. In nucleotides, the CDR3 is TGTGCCAGCAGCTTGTTACTGTCGAACACTGAAGCTTTCTTT.

The chain has TRBV7-9 and TRBJ1-1; D is perhaps TRBD1 (5 bases). Germline V gene sequence: CDR1 SEHNR, CDR2 FQNEAQ (reference sequence). CDR3 length equals 14 residues. The ends were cut back, 2 bases at V and 7 bases at J, with 14 bases in the middle. CDR3 in amino acids: CASSLNSQGVEAFF. The CDR3 DNA follows: TGTGCCAGCAGCTTAAATTCTCAGGGTGTTGAAGCTTTCTTT.

The genes are TRBV4-3 and TRBJ1-2; the D gene is possibly TRBD1 (5 bases). Trimming pared 1 base from V and 6 bases from J, leaving 12 bases between. This CDR3 spans 14 amino acids. CDR1 is LGHNA, CDR2 YSLEER, per germline. The CDR3 spells CASSQGQGGHGYTF. CDR3 in DNA: TGCGCCAGCAGCCAAGGGCAGGGAGGGCATGGCTACACCTTC.

This chain uses TRBV29-1 with TRBJ2-5, with D maybe TRBD2 (7 bases). CDR1 is SQVTM and CDR2 is ANQGSEA in the germline V gene. There are 12 residues in the CDR3. The ends were cut back, 6 bases at V and 1 base at J, with 9 bases in the middle. The CDR3 DNA reads TGCAGCGTGGGGGGGGCCCAAGAGACCCAGTACTTC. It yields the protein CSVGGAQETQYF.

The V call is TRBV10-3, the J call TRBJ2-5; 9 bases agree with TRBD2. The V gene end was trimmed by 4 bases and the J gene end by 5 bases; junction bases not matched to a gene: 5. CDR1 ENHRY and CDR2 SYGVKD come from the germline V gene. This CDR3 is 14 amino acids long. CDR3 nucleotides: TGTGCCATCAGTGTTGCGGGAGGGCAGGAGACCCAGTACTTC. Its protein is CAISVAGGQETQYF.

The genes are TRBV7-3 and TRBJ2-3; a weak D match, TRBD1 (6 bases). This CDR3 is built from 17 residues. V lost 3 bases and J 0 bases, leaving 16 bases between the germline ends. Per germline, CDR1 SGHTA and CDR2 FQGTGA. The CDR3 loop is CASSFLSTGPSTDTQYF. CDR3 sequence (DNA): TGTGCCAGCAGCTTTCTCTCGACAGGACCTAGCACAGATACGCAGTATTTT.

V gene TRBV7-2 combines with J gene TRBJ2-3, with TRBD1 matching over 9 bases. Germline trimming cut 3 bases from V and 2 bases from J; bases unmatched to any gene: 9. The CDR3 is made up of 17 amino acids. Looked up from germline, CDR1 is SGHTA and CDR2 is FQGNSA. The CDR3 coding sequence is TGTGCCAGCAGCTTCGCCAGGCGGACAGGGGTCACAGATACGCAGTATTTT. This sequence encodes CASSFARRTGVTDTQYF.

About this clone itself: The sample holds other DNA sequences that translate to the same CDR3. The J gene is TRBJ1-4, the V gene TRBV7-9; 11 bases fit TRBD1. Per the germline V gene, CDR1 is SEHNR and CDR2 is FQNEAQ (reference sequence). The CDR3 runs 14 residues. Trimming removed 4 bases from V and 7 bases from J; junction bases left unmatched: 2. The CDR3 here is CASSSGTGGEKLFF. The CDR3 DNA reads TGTGCCAGCAGCTCCGGGACAGGGGGTGAAAAACTGTTTTTT.

The chain combines TRBV4-2 with TRBJ2-1; TRBD2 agrees at 16 bases. The CDR3 is made up of 19 amino acids. Germline V gene data show CDR1 as LGHNA and CDR2 as YNFKEQ. With V trimmed by 4 bases and J by 9 bases, 15 bases remained unmatched. CDR3 bases: TGTGCCAGCAGCCTTGAGGGACTAGCGGGAGGGCCCGGGGGCGGTGAGCAGTTCTTC. It translates to CASSLEGLAGGPGGGEQFF.

This clone was seen only a few times. The J gene is TRBJ1-1, the V gene TRBV6-1; 8 bases are a match to TRBD1. The CDR3 spans 14 residues. Germline trimming cut 4 bases from V and 5 bases from J; bases unmatched to any gene: 6. Germline-derived CDR1 and CDR2 are MNHNS and SASEGT. In DNA, the CDR3 is TGTGCCAGCAGTGCGAGACAGGGGTGGACTGAAGCTTTCTTT. Translated, it gives CASSARQGWTEAFF.

This clone was seen only a few times. Here the CDR3 DNA reads TGTGCCAGCAGTTACAGCGGGACAGGGTCCCGCTATGGCTACACCTTC. As protein: CASSYSGTGSRYGYTF. V and J are TRBV6-5 and TRBJ1-2, with TRBD1 matching 9 bases. The CDR3 runs to 16 residues. V lost 2 bases and J lost 4; bases outside the gene matches: 8. CDR1 MNHEY and CDR2 SVGAGI come from the germline V gene.

The chain links TRBV30 to TRBJ2-1; 10 positions match TRBD2. Germline assignment: CDR1 GTSNPN and CDR2 SVGIG (reference sequence). The CDR3 has 14 amino acids. The V and J ends lost 2 bases and 6 bases, in that order; junction bases with no gene match: 4. The CDR3 DNA reads as TGTGCCTGGAGTCCAAGCGGGAGGGGCAATGAGCAGTTCTTC. As protein: CAWSPSGRGNEQFF.

This clone was observed a handful of times. The chain couples TRBV5-1 to TRBJ2-1, with 11 bases that match TRBD2. CDR1 SGHRS and CDR2 YFSETQ come from the germline V gene. The CDR3 is 14 residues long. The V and J ends lost 9 bases and 6 bases, in that order; junction bases with no gene match: 8. CDR3 in amino acids: CATKLAGVANEQFF. CDR3 coding DNA: TGCGCCACCAAACTAGCGGGAGTGGCCAATGAGCAGTTCTTC.

In this sample, this clone turned up a few times. The V gene is TRBV29-1, the J gene TRBJ2-3; 7 bases map to TRBD2. Losses at the gene ends were 2 bases for V and 4 bases for J; bases not matched to a gene: 6. This CDR3 comprises 14 residues. The germline CDR1 and CDR2 sequences are SQVTM and ANQGSEA. CDR3 coding DNA: TGCAGCGTTGAACGATCGGGGGGTGCAGATACGCAGTATTTT. Its translation is CSVERSGGADTQYF.

This clone was seen a handful of times. This chain uses TRBV9 with TRBJ2-3; D perhaps matches TRBD1 (6 bases). The V gene's germline CDR1 is SGDLS and CDR2 YYNGEE. This CDR3 comprises 14 residues. The V gene lost 9 bases and the J gene lost 3 bases, with 17 bases spanning the gap. The CDR3 loop is CATSGGRATDTQYF. CDR3 coding DNA: TGTGCCACCTCTGGGGGCAGGGCGACAGATACGCAGTATTTT.

Only one count was recorded for this clone. The genes are TRBV28 and TRBJ2-7; TRBD2 might be the D (5 bases). With 1 base removed from V and 3 bases from J, the gap between germline ends came to 19 bases. The CDR3 contains 17 residues. The germline V gene has CDR1 MDHEN and CDR2 SYDVKM. As DNA, the CDR3 is TGTGCCAGCAGTTTATATGGACTTCCCGCCGGGATCTACGAGCAGTACTTC. The encoded protein is CASSLYGLPAGIYEQYF.

In its sample, this clone was seen a few times. V is TRBV29-1 and J is TRBJ1-5; 11 positions match TRBD1. With 4 bases clipped from V and 7 bases from J, the junction kept 3 bases outside the gene matches. This CDR3 has 13 amino acids. The germline CDR1 and CDR2 sequences are SQVTM and ANQGSEA. The CDR3 DNA reads TGCAGCGTTGGGGGACAGGGGGGGCAGCCCCAGCATTTT. Protein: CSVGGQGGQPQHF.

V and J are TRBV27 and TRBJ2-5, with 9 bases aligning to TRBD2. Germline assignment: CDR1 MNHEY and CDR2 SMNVEV (reference sequence). This CDR3 spans 15 amino acids. Trimming at V came to 4 bases and at J to 4 bases, leaving 7 bases not matched to a gene. CDR3 DNA sequence: TGTGCCAGCAGTTCCGACCTAGCGGGATTAGAGACCCAGTACTTC. Encoded protein: CASSSDLAGLETQYF.